This T cell receptor (beta chain) is drawn from a study of blood T cell repertoires in COVID-19. Background on the study: From the United States, Italy and Spain came samples of acute and convalescent COVID-19. From T cells, B-cell-depleted T cells, or PBMCs came the material, which was cDNA or gDNA.

Under the authors' procedure: Amplification from reference gene primers served as the basis for estimated nucleated cell counts. Profiling relied on immunoSEQ multiplex PCR, and the TCRdb table lists in-frame clones only, not all of them. Clone size and the V and J calls come from that table; the DNA yielded D and trimming. The sample has some 370,000 clones, 80% to 90% seen once; the top ten hold more than 0.95%. J lost 6 bases, V lost 3 bases, and 13 bases had no gene match. Germline V gives CDR1 KGHSH, CDR2 LQKENI. There are 17 residues in the CDR3. Sequences were obtained from peripheral blood. The chain combines TRBV18 with TRBJ2-2, with 7 bases that match TRBD1. The sequence was collected from a man in his forties or fifties with acute or convalescent COVID-19. In DNA form, the CDR3 reads TGTGCCAGCTCACCGACCGGGAACAGGGGAATTGCCGGGGAGCTGTTTTTT. Its translation: CASSPTGNRGIAGELFF.